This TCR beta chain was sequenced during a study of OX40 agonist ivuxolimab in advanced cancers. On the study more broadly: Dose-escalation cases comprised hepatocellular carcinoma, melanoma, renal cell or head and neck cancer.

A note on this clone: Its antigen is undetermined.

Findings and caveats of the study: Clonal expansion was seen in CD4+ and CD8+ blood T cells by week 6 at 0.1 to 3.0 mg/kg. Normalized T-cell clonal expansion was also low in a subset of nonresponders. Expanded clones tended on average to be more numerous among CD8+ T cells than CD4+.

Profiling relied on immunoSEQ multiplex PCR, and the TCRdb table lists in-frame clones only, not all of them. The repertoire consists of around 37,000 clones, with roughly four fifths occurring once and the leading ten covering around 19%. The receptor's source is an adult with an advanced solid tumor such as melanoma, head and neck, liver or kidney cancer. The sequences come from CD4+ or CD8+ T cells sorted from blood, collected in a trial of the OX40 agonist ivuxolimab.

CDR3 bases: TGTGCCAGCGGGTCGTCAGGGGGATCCTACGAGCAGTACTTC. Residues: CASGSSGGSYEQYF. The rearrangement links TRBV28 to TRBJ2-7; 7 nucleotides match TRBD1. This CDR3 is built from 14 residues. The germline V gene has CDR1 MDHEN and CDR2 SYDVKM. V lost 8 bases and J lost 1; bases outside the gene matches: 8.